A selection of T cell receptor beta chains follows, all from one sample in a study of shared clonotypes between healthy human individuals. The protocol was immunoSEQ multiplex PCR, while the TCRdb copy is restricted to in-frame clones and leaves out a portion. The table records more than 2,000,000 clones, 90% to 95% of them present only once. Sequencing was done on a sample of naive CD4+ T cells sorted from blood. Receptors originate from a man aged 18 to 35 in good health. Each CDR3 is given with its conserved first and last residue. Part of the rows lack a size; the others show once, few, many or a class for expanded clones.

J,V,size,CDR3
TRBJ2-5,TRBV5-1,NA,CASSLRSRGGARLQETQYF
TRBJ1-6,TRBV30,few,CAWSFDRVISPLHF
TRBJ2-1,TRBV6-1,NA,CASNQARVNEQFF
TRBJ1-1,TRBV6-1,few,CASKEQGDMAEAFF
TRBJ2-1,TRBV10-3,NA,CAISESGYREGNEQFF
TRBJ2-2,TRBV10-3,NA,CAISSSTSGAGELFF
TRBJ1-1,TRBV6-1,NA,CASKTGGGTEAFF
TRBJ1-2,TRBV2,NA,CASSEGRQGPYGYTF
TRBJ1-6,TRBV19,once,CANRTRDNSPLHF
TRBJ2-1,TRBV5-6,NA,CASSLEGLLAGIYNEQFF
TRBJ2-7,TRBV6-1,NA,CASSEAPPTFDSTYEQYF
TRBJ1-2,TRBV7-2,NA,CASSFATPSRRGYTF
TRBJ2-7,TRBV30,NA,CAWGGTGHAYEQYF
TRBJ2-3,TRBV11-1,NA,CASSLVGLRGADTQYF
TRBJ2-3,TRBV18,NA,CASSRQGVTDTQYF
TRBJ1-4,TRBV18,NA,CASSARLGDVEKLFF
TRBJ2-4,TRBV5-1,NA,CASSSSPQGTTNIQYF